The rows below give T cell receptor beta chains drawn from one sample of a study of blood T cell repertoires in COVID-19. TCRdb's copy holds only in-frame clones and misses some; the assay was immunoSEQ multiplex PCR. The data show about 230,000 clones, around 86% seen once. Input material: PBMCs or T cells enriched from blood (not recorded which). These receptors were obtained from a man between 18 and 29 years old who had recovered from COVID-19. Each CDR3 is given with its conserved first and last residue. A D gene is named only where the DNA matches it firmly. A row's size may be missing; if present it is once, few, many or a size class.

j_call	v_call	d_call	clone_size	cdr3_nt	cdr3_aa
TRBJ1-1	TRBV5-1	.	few	TGCGCCAGCAGCTTGGGCAGGGGAAGCACTGAAGCTTTCTTT	CASSLGRGSTEAFF
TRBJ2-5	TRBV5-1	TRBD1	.	TGCGCCAGCAGCTTACCGACAGGGGGGCAAGAGACCCAGTACTTC	CASSLPTGGQETQYF
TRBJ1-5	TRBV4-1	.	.	TGCGCCAGCAGCCAAGATCGGGGACAGCCCCAGCATTTT	CASSQDRGQPQHF
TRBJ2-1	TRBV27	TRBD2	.	TGTGCCAGCAGAGGACTAGCGGGAGGGTATGAGCAGTTCTTC	CASRGLAGGYEQFF
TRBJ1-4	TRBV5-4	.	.	TGTGCCAGCAGCGCCCGGCCAGGTCCTGCAACTAATGAAAAACTGTTTTTT	CASSARPGPATNEKLFF
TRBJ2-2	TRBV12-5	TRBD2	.	TGTGCTAGTGGTTTGGGGCTAGCGGGAAACACCGGGGAGCTGTTTTTT	CASGLGLAGNTGELFF
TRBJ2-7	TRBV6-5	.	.	TGTGCCAGCAACCGACAGTACGAGCAGTACTTC	CASNRQYEQYF
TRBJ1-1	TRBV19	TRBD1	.	TGTGCCAGTAGCCTCCATATCCGATCTAACAGGGGGCGATTCACTGAAGCTTTCTTT	CASSLHIRSNRGRFTEAFF
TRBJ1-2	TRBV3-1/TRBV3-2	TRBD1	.	TGTGCCAGCAGCTTACAGGGGGCGGGCTATGGCTACACCTTC	CASSLQGAGYGYTF
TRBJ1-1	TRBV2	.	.	TGTGCCAGCAGTGAAAGCCAGGGAAGGAACACTGAAGCTTTCTTT	CASSESQGRNTEAFF
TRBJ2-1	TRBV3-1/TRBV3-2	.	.	TGTGCCAGCAGCCCGGGACTGAACAATGAGCAGTTCTTC	CASSPGLNNEQFF
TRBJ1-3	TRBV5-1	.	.	TGCGCCAGCAGCTTGGACTTTCCGAGCTCTGGAAACACCATATATTTT	CASSLDFPSSGNTIYF
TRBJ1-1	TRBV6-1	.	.	TGTGCCAGCAGTGAAGTCGGTCTGAACACTGAAGCTTTCTTT	CASSEVGLNTEAFF
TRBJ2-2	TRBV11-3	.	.	TGTGCCAGCAGCTGGGGGGTAGGAACCGGGGAGCTGTTTTTT	CASSWGVGTGELFF
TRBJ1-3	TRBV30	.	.	TGTGCCTGGGCCAGGAGGAGCTCTGGAAACACCATATATTTT	CAWARRSSGNTIYF
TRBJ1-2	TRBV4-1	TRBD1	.	TGCGCCAGCAGCCAGAACGAACTCAGGGGGATGGAGAATGGCTACACCTTC	CASSQNELRGMENGYTF
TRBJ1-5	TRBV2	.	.	TGTGCCAGCAGTGAAAGGCAGGGGATCCAGCCCCAGCATTTT	CASSERQGIQPQHF
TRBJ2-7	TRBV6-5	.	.	TGTGCCAGCAGTCAGGACTACGAGCAGTACTTC	CASSQDYEQYF
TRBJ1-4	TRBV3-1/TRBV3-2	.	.	TGTGCCAGCAAGAATAACAGGGAGGGATCGACTAATGAAAAACTGTTTTTT	CASKNNREGSTNEKLFF
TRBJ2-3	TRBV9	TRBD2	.	TGTGCCAGCACCAAAAGGGGCGGGAGGGCTTCATCAAGCGCAGATACGCAGTATTTT	CASTKRGGRASSSADTQYF
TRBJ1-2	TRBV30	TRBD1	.	TGTGCCTGGGAACAGGGGAACTATGGCTACACCTTC	CAWEQGNYGYTF
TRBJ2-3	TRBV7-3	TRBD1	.	TGTGCCAGCAGCTTGAGCGGGACAGGGTCAGATACGCAGTATTTT	CASSLSGTGSDTQYF
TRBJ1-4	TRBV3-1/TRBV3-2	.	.	TGTGCCAGCAGCCAAGAGTCTCCAGCAACTAATGAAAAACTGTTTTTT	CASSQESPATNEKLFF
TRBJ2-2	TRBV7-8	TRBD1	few	TGTGCCAGCAGCCGGGACAGTGACACCGGGGAGCTGTTTTTT	CASSRDSDTGELFF
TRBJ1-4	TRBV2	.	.	TGTGCCAGCAGTGAAGTTCCGAGGCCGACCGAAAAACTGTTTTTT	CASSEVPRPTEKLFF
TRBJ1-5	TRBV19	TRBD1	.	TGTGCCAGTAGTATTCTTAAGGGTGGCACAGGGGAGCAGCCCCAGCATTTT	CASSILKGGTGEQPQHF
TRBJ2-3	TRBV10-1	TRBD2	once	TGCGCCAGCAGCCCTCCGGGGGGGCCATCGGATACGCAGTATTTT	CASSPPGGPSDTQYF
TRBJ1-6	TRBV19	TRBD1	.	TGTGCCAGTAGCCCTCCTCCGGGACAGGAGAGCTCCTATAATTCACCCCTCCACTTT	CASSPPPGQESSYNSPLHF
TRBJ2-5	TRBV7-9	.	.	TGTGCCAGCAGCTCTAATGTGGGCCGGCCAGGGGAGACCCAGTACTTC	CASSSNVGRPGETQYF
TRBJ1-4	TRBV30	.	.	TGTGCCTGCTCGACAGACGCAACTAATGAAAAACTGTTTTTT	CACSTDATNEKLFF
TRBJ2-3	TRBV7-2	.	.	TGTGCCAGCAGCTTAGGGTTGACTCGTCAAGATACGCAGTATTTT	CASSLGLTRQDTQYF
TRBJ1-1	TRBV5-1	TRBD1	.	TGCGCCAGCAGCCCGGACAGGGTACACACTGAAGCTTTCTTT	CASSPDRVHTEAFF
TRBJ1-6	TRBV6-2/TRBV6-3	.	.	TGTGCCAGCAGTTTCATACAGGTCTCAGGGTCACCCCTCCACTTT	CASSFIQVSGSPLHF
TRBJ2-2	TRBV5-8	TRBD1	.	TGTGCCAGCAGCTTGCCCCTCGACAGGGAAGACACCGGGGAGCTGTTTTTT	CASSLPLDREDTGELFF
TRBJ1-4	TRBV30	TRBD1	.	TGTGCCTGGAGTGTACAGGGGTCTAATGAAAAACTGTTTTTT	CAWSVQGSNEKLFF
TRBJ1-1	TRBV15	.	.	TGTGCCACCAGCAGAGATAACCGGAGATCTATGAACACTGAAGCTTTCTTT	CATSRDNRRSMNTEAFF
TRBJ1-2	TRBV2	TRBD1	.	TGTGCCAGCAGTGAACGTGGGACAGGGGAAGAGATAAACTATGGCTACACCTTC	CASSERGTGEEINYGYTF
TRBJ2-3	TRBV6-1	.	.	TGTGCCAGCAGTGAAGAGCGGCGCCGTAGGGCGAATACGCAGTATTTT	CASSEERRRRANTQYF
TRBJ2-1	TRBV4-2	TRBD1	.	TGTGCCAGCAGCCAGGCCGGACAGGGGGCTTTCTACAATGAGCAGTTCTTC	CASSQAGQGAFYNEQFF
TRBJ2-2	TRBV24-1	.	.	TGTGCCACCAGTGTTAAGCGGACCGGGGAGCTGTTTTTT	CATSVKRTGELFF
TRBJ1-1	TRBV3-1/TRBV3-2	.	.	TGTGCCAGCAGCCAAGCCCACAGCAGGGGTACTGAAGCTTTCTTT	CASSQAHSRGTEAFF
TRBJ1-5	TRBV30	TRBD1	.	TGTGCCTGGAGTGGGGGACAGAGTCAGCCCCAGCATTTT	CAWSGGQSQPQHF
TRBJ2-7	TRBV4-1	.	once	TGCGCCAGCAGCCAAGCCCCGTGGAAGCGCGGGGTCCCCTCCTACGAGCAGTACTTC	CASSQAPWKRGVPSYEQYF
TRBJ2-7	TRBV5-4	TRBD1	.	TGTGCCAGCAGTCCCGACAGGGCAGAGCAGTACTTC	CASSPDRAEQYF
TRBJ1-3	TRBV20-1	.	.	TGCAGTGCTAGAGATATCAACACCATATATTTT	CSARDINTIYF
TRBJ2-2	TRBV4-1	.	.	TGCGCCAGCAGCCAAGAACCCACAGGGAGCGCGAACACCGGGGAGCTGTTTTTT	CASSQEPTGSANTGELFF
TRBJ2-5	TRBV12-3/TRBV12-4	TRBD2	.	TGTGCCAGCAGTAGACTAGCGGTTGAGACCCAGTACTTC	CASSRLAVETQYF
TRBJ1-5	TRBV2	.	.	TGTGCCAGCACGCGGGAGGGCGGCAATCAGCCCCAGCATTTT	CASTREGGNQPQHF